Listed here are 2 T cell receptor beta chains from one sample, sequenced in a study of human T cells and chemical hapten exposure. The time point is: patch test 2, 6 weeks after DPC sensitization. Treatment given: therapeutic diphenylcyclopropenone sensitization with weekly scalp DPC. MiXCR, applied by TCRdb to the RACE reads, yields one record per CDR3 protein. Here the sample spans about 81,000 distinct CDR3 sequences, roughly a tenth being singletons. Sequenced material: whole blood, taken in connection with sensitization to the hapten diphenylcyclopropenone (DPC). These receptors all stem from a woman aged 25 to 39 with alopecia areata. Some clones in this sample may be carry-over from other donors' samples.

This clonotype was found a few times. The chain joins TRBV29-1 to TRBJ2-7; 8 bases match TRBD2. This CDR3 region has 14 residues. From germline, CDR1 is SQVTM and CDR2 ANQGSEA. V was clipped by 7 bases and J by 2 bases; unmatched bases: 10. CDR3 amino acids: CSAVTAGGPYEQYF. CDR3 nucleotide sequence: TGCAGCGCCGTCACGGCGGGGGGACCCTACGAGCAGTACTTC.

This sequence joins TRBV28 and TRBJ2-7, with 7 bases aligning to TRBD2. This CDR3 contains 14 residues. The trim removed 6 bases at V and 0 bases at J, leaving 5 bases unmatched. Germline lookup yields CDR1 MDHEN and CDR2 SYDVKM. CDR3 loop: CASSSGNPSYEQYF. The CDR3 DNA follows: TGTGCCAGCAGCAGCGGGAACCCCTCCTACGAGCAGTACTTC.